This TCR beta chain was identified during a study of cytomegalovirus exposure and HLA in healthy donors. 60 Vbeta and 13 Jbeta primers were used in PCR. Measured with immunoSEQ multiplex PCR; TCRdb has only the in-frame clones, and not every one. The data contain tens of thousands of clones, more than 60% of them singletons. The germline CDR1 and CDR2 sequences are LNHDA and SQIVND (reference sequence). CDR3 length equals 12 residues. Between the trimmed V and J ends, which lost 4 bases and 6 bases, there was a span of 10 bases. The chain carries TRBV19 and TRBJ2-7, with D possibly being TRBD1 (5 bases). The sample consisted of PBMCs. This receptor was obtained from a male donor in good health and CMV-seropositive. CDR3 bases: TGTGCCAGTAGTAACAGGATGGGCGAGCAGTACTTC. It yields the protein CASSNRMGEQYF.